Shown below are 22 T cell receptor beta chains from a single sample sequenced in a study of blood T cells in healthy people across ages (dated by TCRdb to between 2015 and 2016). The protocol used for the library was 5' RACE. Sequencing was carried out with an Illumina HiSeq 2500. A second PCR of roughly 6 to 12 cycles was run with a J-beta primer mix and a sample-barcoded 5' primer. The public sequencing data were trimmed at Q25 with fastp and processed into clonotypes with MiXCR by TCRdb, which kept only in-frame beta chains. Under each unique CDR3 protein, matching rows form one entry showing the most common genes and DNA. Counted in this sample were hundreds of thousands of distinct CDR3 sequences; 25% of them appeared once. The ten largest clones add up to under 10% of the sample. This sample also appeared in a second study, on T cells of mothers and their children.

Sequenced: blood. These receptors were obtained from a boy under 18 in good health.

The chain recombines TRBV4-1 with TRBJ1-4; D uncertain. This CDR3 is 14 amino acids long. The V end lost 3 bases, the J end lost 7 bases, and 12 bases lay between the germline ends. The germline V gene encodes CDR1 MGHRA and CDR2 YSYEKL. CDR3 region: CASSQSPYGEKLFF. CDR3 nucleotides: TGCGCCAGCAGCCAGAGCCCCTACGGTGAAAAACTGTTTTTT.

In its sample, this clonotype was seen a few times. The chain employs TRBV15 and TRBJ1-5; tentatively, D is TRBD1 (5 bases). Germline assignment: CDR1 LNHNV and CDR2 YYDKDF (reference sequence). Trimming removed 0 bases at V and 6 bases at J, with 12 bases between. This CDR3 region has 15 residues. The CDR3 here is CATSREVQGVQPQHF. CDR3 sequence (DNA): TGTGCCACCAGCAGAGAGGTCCAGGGAGTTCAGCCCCAGCATTTT.

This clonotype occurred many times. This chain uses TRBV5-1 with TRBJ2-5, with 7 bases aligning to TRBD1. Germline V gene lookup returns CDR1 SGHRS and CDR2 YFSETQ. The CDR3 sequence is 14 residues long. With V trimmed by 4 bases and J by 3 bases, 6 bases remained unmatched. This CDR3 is CASSQSGTEETQYF. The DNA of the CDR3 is TGCGCCAGCAGCCAATCCGGGACAGAAGAGACCCAGTACTTC.

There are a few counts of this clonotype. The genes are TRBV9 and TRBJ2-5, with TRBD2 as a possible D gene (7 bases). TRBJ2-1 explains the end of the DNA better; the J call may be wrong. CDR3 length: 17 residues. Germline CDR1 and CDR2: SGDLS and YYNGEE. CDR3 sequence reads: CASSVAGGGAKQNEQFF. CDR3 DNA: TGTGCCAGCAGCGTAGCTGGAGGGGGGGCGAAGCAAAATGAGCAGTTCTTC.

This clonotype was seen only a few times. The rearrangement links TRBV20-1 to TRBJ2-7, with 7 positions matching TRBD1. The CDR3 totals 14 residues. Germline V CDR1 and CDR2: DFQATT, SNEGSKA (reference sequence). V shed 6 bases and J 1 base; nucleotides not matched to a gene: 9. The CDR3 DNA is TGCAGTGCCCCCGCCCTGACAGGGTCCTACGAGCAGTACTTC. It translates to CSAPALTGSYEQYF.

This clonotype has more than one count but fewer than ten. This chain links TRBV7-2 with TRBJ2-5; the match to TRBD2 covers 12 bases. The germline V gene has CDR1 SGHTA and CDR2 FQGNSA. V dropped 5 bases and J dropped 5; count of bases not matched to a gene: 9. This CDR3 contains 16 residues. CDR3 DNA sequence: TGTGCCAGCAGCCCTCGACTAGCGGGGGCTAGGGAGACCCAGTACTTC. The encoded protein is CASSPRLAGARETQYF.

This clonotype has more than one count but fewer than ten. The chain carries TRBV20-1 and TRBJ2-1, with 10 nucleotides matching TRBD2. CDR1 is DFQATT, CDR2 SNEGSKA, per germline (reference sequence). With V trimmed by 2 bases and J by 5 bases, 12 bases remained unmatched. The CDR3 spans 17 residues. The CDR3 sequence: CSARITSGNSRHNEQFF. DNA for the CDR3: TGCAGTGCTAGAATAACTAGCGGGAACTCTCGCCACAATGAGCAGTTCTTC.

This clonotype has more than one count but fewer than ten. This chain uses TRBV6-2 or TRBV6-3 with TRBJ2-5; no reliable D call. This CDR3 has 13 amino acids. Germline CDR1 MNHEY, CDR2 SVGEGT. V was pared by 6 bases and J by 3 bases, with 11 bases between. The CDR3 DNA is TGTGCCAGCAGCGCGGACCATGAAGAGACCCAGTACTTC. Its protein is CASSADHEETQYF.

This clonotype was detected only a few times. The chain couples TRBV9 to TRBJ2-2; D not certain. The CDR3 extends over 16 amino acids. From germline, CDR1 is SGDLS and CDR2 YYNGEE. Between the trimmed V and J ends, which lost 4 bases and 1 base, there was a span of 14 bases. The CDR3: CASSPRPIQNTGELFF. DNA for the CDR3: TGTGCCAGCAGCCCCCGCCCAATACAGAACACCGGGGAGCTGTTTTTT.

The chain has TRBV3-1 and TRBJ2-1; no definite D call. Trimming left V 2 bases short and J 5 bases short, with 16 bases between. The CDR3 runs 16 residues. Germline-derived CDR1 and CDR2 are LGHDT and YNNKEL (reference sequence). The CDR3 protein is CASSQYLVGANNEQFF. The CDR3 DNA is TGTGCCAGCAGCCAATATCTCGTTGGAGCGAACAATGAGCAGTTCTTC.

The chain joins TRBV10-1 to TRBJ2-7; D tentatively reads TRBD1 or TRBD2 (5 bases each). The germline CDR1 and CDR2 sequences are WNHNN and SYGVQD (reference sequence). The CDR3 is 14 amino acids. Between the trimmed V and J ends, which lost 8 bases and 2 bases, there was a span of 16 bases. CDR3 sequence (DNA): TGCGCCAGCGGAGCCGGGACCTTACCCTACGAGCAGTACTTC. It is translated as CASGAGTLPYEQYF.

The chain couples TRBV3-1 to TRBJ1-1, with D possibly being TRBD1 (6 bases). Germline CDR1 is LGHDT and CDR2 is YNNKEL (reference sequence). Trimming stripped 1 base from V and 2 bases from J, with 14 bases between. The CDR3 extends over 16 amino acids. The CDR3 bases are TGTGCCAGCAGCCAAGTCTTAGGGGGGACAAACACTGAAGCTTTCTTT. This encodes CASSQVLGGTNTEAFF.

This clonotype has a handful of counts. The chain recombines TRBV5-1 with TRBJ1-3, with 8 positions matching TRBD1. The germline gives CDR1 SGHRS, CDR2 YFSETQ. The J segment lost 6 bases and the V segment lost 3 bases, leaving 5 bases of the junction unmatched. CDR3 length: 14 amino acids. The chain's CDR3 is CASSYQGAENTIYF. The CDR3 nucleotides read TGCGCCAGCAGCTACCAGGGGGCTGAAAACACCATATATTTT.

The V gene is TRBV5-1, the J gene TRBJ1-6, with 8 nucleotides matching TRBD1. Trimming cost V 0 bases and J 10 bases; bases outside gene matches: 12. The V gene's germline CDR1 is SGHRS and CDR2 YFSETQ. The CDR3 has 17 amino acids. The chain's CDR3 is CASSLEGPDRGGSPLHF. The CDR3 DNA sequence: TGCGCCAGCAGCTTGGAGGGTCCCGACAGGGGAGGCTCACCCCTCCACTTT.

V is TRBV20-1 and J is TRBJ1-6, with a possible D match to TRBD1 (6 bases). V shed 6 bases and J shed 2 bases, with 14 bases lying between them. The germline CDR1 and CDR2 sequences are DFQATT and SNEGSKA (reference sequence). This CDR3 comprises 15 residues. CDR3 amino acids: CSARNREPYNSPLHF. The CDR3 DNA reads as TGCAGTGCGCGAAACAGGGAACCCTATAATTCACCCCTCCACTTT.

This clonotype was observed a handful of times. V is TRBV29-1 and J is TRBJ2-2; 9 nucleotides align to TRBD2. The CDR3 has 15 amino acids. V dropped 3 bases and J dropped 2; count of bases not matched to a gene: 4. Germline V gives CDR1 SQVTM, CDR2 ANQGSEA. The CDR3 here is CSVEREGINTGELFF. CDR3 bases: TGCAGCGTTGAGCGGGAGGGCATAAACACCGGGGAGCTGTTTTTT.

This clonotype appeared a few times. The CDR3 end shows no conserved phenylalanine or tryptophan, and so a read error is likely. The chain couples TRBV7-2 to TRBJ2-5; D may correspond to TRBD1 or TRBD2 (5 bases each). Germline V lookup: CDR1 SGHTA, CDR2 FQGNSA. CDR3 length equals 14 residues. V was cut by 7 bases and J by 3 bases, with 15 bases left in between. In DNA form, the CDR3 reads TGTGCCAGCAACTGGGACCGCCGAGAAGAGACCCAGTACCTC. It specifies CASNWDRREETQYL.

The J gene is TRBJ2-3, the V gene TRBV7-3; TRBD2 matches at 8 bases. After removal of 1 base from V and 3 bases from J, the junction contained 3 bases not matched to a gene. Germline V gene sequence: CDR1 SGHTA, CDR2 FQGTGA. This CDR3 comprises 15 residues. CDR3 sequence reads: CASSLNAGGTDTQYF. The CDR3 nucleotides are TGTGCCAGCAGCTTAAACGCGGGAGGAACAGATACGCAGTATTTT.

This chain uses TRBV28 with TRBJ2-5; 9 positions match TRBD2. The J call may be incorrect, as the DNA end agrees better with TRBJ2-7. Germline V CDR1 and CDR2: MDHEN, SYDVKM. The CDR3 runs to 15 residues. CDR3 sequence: CASSPQREVSYEQYF. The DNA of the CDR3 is TGTGCCAGCAGTCCTCAGCGGGAGGTATCCTACGAGCAGTACTTC.

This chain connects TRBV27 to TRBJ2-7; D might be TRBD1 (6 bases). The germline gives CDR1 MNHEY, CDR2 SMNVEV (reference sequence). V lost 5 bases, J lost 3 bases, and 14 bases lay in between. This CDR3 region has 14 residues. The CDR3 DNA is TGTGCCAGCAGTCCCTTGACAGGATTCTACGAGCAGTACTTC. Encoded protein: CASSPLTGFYEQYF.

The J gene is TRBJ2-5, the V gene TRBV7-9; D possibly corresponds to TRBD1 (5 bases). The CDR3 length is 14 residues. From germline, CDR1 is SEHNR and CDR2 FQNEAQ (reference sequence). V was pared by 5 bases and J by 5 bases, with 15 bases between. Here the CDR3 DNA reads TGTGCCAGCAGCCCCCAGGGTTTGCGTGAGACCCAGTACTTC. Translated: CASSPQGLRETQYF.

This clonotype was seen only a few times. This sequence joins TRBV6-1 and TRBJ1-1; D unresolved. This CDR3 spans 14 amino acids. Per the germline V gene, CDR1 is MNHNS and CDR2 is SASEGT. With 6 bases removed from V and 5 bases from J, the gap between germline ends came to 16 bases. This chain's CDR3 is CASRLDRLWTEAFF. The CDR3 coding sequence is TGTGCCAGCAGACTTGACCGGCTCTGGACTGAAGCTTTCTTT.